The sequence of this TCR beta chain was determined in a study of blood T cell repertoires in COVID-19. The wider study: Samples taken during acute and convalescent COVID-19 were collected in the United States, Italy and Spain.

Authors' data handling: Reference gene primers were amplified, and this amplification served to estimate nucleated cell counts. Measured with immunoSEQ multiplex PCR; TCRdb has only the in-frame clones, and not every one. V, J and clone size reflect that table, while D and trimming were determined from the DNA. The sample includes about 210,000 clones, about 87% of them seen just once. This clone was seen more than once but under ten times. Participants came from about 24 US areas, aged about 18 to 100 years. Resolution of symptoms, clearance, or two negative PCRs was present in recovered Cohort 3 donors. Germline loops: CDR1 SGHTA, CDR2 FQGNSA. This CDR3 has 16 amino acids. V gave up 2 bases and J gave up 0 bases, with 13 bases separating them.

The sequenced material came from PBMCs or T cells enriched from blood (not recorded which). The source is a man between 25 and 39 years old who had recovered from COVID-19. The chain has TRBV7-2 and TRBJ1-1; D possibly corresponds to TRBD1 (5 bases). CDR3 amino acids: CASSLQGPLMNTEAFF. CDR3 sequence (DNA): TGTGCCAGCAGCTTACAGGGTCCCCTCATGAACACTGAAGCTTTCTTT.